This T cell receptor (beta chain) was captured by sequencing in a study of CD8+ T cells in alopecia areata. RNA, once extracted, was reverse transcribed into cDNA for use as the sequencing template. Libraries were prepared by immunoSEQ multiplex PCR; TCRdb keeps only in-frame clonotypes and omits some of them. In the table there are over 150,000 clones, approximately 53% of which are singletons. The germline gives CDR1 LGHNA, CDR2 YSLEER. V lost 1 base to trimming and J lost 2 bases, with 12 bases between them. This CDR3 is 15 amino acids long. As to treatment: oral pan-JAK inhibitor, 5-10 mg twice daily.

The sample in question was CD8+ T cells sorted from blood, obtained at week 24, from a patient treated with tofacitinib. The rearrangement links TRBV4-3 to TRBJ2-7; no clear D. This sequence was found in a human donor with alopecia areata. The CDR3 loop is CASSQAWDVTYEQYF. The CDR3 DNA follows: TGCGCCAGCAGCCAAGCCTGGGATGTCACCTACGAGCAGTACTTC.